Given below is one T cell receptor beta chain in context. The antigen is undetermined. This record belongs to a study of T cells in localized non-small cell lung cancer. Study-wide findings and caveats: Across samples, adjacent lung featured a median approximately 60 of the top 100 tumor clones. Longer overall survival was seen with higher T cell density measured in blood. Owing to sequencing of a solitary tumor region, heterogeneity cannot be discounted. Adjacent uninvolved lung tissue had the highest T cell clonality, exceeding tumor.

The method was immunoSEQ multiplex PCR; TCRdb's version includes in-frame clones alone and lacks a portion of them. The repertoire consists of 58,000 or so clones, with approximately 87% occurring once and the leading ten covering about 2.1%. CDR1 is LGHNA and CDR2 is YSLEER in the germline V gene. With 6 bases removed from V and 3 bases from J, the gap between germline ends came to 11 bases. CDR3 length equals 13 residues. This specimen was peripheral blood, taken before any cancer treatment. The V and J genes are TRBV4-3 and TRBJ1-1; D remains ambiguous. This TCR was sampled from a woman between 35 and 75 years old with stage I lung adenocarcinoma. The CDR3 DNA reads TGCGCCAGCAGTCCCGAGCTGGACACTGAAGCTTTCTTT. The encoded protein is CASSPELDTEAFF.